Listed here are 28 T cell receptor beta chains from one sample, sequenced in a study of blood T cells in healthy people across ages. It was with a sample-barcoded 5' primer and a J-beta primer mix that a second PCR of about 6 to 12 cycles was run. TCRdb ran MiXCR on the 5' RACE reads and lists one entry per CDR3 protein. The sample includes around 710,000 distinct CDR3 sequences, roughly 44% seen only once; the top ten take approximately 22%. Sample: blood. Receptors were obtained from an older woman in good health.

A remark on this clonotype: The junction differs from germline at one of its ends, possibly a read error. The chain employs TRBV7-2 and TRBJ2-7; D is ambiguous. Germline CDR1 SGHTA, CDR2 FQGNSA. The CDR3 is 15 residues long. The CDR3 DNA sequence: TGTGTCAGCAGCTTAGTGGCTACCGCTTGGCGGGAGCAGTACTTC. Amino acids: CVSSLVATAWREQYF.

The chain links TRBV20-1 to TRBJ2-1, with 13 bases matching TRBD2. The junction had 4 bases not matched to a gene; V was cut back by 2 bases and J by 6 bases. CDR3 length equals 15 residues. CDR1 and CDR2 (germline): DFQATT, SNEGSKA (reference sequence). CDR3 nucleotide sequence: TGCAGTGCTAGAACTAGCGGGGGGGATCTCAATGAGCAGTTCTTC. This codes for CSARTSGGDLNEQFF.

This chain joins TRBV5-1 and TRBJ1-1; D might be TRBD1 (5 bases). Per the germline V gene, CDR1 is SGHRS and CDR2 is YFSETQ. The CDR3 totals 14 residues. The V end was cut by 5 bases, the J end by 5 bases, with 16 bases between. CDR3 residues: CASSFGGSKTEAFF. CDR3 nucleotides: TGCGCCAGCAGTTTTGGGGGGAGTAAGACTGAAGCTTTCTTT.

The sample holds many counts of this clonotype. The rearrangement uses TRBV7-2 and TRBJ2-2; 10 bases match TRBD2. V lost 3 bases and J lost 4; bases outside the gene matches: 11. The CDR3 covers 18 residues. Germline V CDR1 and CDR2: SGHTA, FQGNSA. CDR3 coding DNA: TGTGCCAGCAGCTTTACCGCAGCGGGAGGGTCGGGCACCGGGGAGCTGTTTTTT. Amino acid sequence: CASSFTAAGGSGTGELFF.

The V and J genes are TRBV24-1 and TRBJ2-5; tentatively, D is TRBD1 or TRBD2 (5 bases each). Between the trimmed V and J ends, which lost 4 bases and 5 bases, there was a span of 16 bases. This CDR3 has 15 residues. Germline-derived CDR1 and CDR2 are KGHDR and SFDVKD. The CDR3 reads CATSDKTGTLETQYF. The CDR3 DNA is TGTGCCACCAGTGACAAGACTGGGACGCTGGAGACCCAGTACTTC.

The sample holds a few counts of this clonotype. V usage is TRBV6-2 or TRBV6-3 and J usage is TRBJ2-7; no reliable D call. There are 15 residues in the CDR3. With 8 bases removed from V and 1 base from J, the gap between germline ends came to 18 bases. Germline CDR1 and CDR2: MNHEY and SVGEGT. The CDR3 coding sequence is TGTGCCAGCGGCCCCCTTGTCGGTAGGTCCTACGAGCAGTACTTC. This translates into CASGPLVGRSYEQYF.

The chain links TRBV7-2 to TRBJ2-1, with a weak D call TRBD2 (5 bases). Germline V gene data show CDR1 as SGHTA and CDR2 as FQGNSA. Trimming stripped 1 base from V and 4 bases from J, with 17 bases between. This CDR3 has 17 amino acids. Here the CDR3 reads CASSLGPQRSYYNEQFF. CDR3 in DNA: TGTGCCAGCAGCTTAGGCCCACAGCGGAGCTATTACAATGAGCAGTTCTTC.

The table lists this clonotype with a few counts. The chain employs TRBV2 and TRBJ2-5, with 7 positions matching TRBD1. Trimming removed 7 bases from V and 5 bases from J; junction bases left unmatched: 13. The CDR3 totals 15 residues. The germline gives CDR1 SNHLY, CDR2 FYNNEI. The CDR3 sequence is CASTLPGGLQETQYF. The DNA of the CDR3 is TGTGCCAGCACCCTCCCAGGGGGTTTGCAGGAGACCCAGTACTTC.

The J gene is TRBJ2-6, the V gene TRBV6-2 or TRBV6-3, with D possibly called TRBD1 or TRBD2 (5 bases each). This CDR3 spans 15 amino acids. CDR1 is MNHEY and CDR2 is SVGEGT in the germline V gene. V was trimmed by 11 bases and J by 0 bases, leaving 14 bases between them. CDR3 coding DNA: TGTGCCGCGCAGGGAGATAGCTCTGGGGCCAACGTCCTGACTTTC. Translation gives CAAQGDSSGANVLTF.

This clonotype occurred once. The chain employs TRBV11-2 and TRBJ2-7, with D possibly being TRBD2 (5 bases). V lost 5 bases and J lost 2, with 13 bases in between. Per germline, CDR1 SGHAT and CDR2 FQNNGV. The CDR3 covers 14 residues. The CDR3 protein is CASSPQRVTYEQYF. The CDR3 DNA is TGTGCCAGCAGCCCCCAGAGGGTTACCTACGAGCAGTACTTC.

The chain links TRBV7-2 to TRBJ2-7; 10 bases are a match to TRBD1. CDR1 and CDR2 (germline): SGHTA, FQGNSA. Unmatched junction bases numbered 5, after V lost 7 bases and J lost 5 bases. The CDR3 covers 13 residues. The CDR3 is CASTMTGGHEQYF. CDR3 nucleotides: TGTGCCAGCACCATGACAGGGGGCCACGAGCAGTACTTC.

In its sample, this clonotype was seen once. The CDR3: CASGTGWTDTQYF. The DNA of the CDR3 is TGTGCCAGCGGGACAGGGTGGACAGATACGCAGTATTTT. The genes are TRBV27 and TRBJ2-3; the match to TRBD1 covers 9 bases. This CDR3 contains 13 residues. Unmatched junction bases numbered 3, after V lost 8 bases and J lost 3 bases. Germline-derived CDR1 and CDR2 are MNHEY and SMNVEV (reference sequence).

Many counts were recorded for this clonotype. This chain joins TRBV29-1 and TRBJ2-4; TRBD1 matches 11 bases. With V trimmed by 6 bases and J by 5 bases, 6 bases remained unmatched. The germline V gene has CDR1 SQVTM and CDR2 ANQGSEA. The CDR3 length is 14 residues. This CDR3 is CSVRWTGGENIQYF. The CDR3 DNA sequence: TGCAGCGTCCGATGGACAGGGGGCGAAAACATTCAGTACTTC.

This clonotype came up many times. Here the CDR3 DNA reads TGTGCCAGCAGCGAGGGCCACTCCTACGAGCAGTACTTC. This translates into CASSEGHSYEQYF. This chain joins TRBV5-6 and TRBJ2-7; TRBD2 is a possible D gene (5 bases). Germline CDR1 is SGHDT and CDR2 is YYEEEE. V shed 4 bases and J shed 0 bases, with 8 bases lying between them. The CDR3 extends over 13 amino acids.

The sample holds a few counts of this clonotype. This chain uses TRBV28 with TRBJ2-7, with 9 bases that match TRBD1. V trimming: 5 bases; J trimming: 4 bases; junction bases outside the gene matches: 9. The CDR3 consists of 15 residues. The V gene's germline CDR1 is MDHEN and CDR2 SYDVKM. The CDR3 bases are TGTGCCAGCAGTAGCCCGGGACAGGGAAATTACGAGCAGTACTTC. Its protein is CASSSPGQGNYEQYF. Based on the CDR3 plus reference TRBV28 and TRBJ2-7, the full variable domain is DVKVTQSSRYLVKRTGEKVFLECVQDMDHENMFWYRQDPGLGLRLIYFSYDVKMKEKGDIPEGYSVSREKKERFSLILESASTNQTSMYLCASSSPGQGNYEQYFGPGTRLTVT.

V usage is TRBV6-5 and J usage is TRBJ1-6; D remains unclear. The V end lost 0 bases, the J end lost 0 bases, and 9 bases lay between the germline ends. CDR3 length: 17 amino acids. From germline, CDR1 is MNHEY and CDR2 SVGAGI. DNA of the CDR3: TGTGCCAGCAGTTACTCGAGAGGGAGCTCCTATAATTCACCCCTCCACTTT. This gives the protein CASSYSRGSSYNSPLHF.

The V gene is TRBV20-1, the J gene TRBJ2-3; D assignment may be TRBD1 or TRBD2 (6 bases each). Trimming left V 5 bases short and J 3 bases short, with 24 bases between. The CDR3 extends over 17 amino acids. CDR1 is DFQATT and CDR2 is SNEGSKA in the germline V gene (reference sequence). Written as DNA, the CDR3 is TGCAGTGCTCCTAAAGAGGTAGGGGGAGGAAGGACAGATACGCAGTATTTT. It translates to CSAPKEVGGGRTDTQYF.

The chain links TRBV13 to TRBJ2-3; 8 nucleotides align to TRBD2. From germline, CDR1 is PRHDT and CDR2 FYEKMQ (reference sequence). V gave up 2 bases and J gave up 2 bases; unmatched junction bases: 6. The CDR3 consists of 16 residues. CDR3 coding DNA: TGTGCCAGCAGCTTACGCGGGGGGCTATACACAGATACGCAGTATTTT. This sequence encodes CASSLRGGLYTDTQYF.

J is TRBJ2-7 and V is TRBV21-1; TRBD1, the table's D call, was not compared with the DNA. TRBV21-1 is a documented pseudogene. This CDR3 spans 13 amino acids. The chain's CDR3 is CASQGMRSYEQYF. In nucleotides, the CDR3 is TGTGCCAGCCAGGGGATGAGGTCCTACGAGCAGTACTTC.

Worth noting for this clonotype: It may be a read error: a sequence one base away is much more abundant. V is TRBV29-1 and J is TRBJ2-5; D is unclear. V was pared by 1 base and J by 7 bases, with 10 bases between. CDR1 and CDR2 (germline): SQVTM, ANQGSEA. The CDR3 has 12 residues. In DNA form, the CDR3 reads TGCAGCGTTGAAGCAGGCGCAGGGACCCAGTACTTC. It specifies CSVEAGAGTQYF. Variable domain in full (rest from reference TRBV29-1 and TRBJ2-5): SAVISQKPSRDICQRGTSLTIQCQVDSQVTMMFWYRQQPGQSLTLIATANQGSEATYESGFVIDKFPISRPNLTFSTLTVSNMSPEDSSIYLCSVEAGAGTQYFGPGTRLLVL.

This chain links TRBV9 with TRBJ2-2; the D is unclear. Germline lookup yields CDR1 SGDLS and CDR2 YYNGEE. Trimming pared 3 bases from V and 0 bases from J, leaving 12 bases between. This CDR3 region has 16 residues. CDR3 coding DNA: TGTGCCAGCAGCGCACACAGAATATCGAACACCGGGGAGCTGTTTTTT. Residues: CASSAHRISNTGELFF.

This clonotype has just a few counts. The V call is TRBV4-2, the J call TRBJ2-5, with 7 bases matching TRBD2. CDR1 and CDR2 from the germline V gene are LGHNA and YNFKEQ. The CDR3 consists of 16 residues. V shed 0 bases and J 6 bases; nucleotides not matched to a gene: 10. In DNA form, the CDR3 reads TGTGCCAGCAGCCAAGATAGCGAACTAGCGTTGCAGACCCAGTACTTC. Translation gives CASSQDSELALQTQYF.

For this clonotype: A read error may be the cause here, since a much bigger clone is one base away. CDR3: CAISESVGVTYNVQFF. The CDR3, as DNA: TGTGCCATCAGTGAGTCTGTAGGGGTCACCTACAATGTGCAGTTCTTC. The chain couples TRBV10-3 to TRBJ2-1; D may be TRBD1 (5 bases). The CDR3 runs to 16 residues. Germline-derived CDR1 and CDR2 are ENHRY and SYGVKD.

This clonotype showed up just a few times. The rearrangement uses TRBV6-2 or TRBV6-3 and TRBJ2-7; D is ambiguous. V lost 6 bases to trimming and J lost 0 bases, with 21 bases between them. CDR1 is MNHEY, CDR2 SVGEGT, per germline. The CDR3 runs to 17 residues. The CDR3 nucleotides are TGTGCCAGCAGACCACATAGGACGGAAAGGAGCTCCTACGAGCAGTACTTC. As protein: CASRPHRTERSSYEQYF.

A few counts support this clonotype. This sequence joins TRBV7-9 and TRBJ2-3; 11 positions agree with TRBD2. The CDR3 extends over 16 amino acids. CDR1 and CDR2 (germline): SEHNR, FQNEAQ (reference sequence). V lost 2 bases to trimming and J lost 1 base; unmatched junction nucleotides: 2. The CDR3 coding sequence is TGTGCCAGCAGCTTAATGACTAGCGGGGGCACAGATACGCAGTATTTT. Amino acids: CASSLMTSGGTDTQYF.

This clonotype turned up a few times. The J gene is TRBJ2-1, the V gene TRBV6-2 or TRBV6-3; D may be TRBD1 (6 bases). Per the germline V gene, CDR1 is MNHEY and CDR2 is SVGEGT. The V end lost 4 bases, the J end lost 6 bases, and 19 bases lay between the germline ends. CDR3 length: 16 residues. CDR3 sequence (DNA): TGTGCCAGCAGTTCCCTCGGGACACAATACCGCAATGAGCAGTTCTTC. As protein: CASSSLGTQYRNEQFF.

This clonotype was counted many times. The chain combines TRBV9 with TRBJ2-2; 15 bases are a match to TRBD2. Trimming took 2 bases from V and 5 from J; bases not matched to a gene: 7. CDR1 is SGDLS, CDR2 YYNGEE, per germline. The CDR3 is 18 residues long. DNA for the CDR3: TGTGCCAGCAGCGTGGGTGGACTAGCGGGGGGGCCGACCGGGGAGCTGTTTTTT. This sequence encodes CASSVGGLAGGPTGELFF. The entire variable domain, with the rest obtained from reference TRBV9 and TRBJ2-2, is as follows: DSGVTQTPKHLITATGQRVTLRCSPRSGDLSVYWYQQSLDQGLQFLIQYYNGEERAKGNILERFSAQQFPDLHSELNLSSLELGDSALYFCASSVGGLAGGPTGELFFGEGSRLTVL.

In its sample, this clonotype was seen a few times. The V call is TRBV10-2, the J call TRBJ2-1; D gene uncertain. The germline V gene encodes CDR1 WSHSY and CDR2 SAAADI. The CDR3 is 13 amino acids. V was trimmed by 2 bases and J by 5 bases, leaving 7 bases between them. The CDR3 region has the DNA TGCGCCAGCAGTGAGCCGCCCCACAATGAGCAGTTCTTC. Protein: CASSEPPHNEQFF.